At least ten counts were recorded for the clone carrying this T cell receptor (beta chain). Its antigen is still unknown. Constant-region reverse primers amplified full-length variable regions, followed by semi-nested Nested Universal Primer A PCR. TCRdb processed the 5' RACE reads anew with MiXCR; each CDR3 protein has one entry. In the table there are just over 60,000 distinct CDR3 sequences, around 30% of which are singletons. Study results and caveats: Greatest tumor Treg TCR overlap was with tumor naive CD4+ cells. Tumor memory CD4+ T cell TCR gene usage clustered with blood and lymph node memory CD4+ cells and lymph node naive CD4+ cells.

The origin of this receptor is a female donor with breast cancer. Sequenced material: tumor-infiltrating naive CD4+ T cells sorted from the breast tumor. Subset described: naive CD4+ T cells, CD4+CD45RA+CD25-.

The CDR3 protein is CASSLDAGNTGELFF. CDR3 DNA sequence: TGTGCCAGCAGCTTAGATGCGGGGAACACCGGGGAGCTGTTTTTT. J is TRBJ2-2 and V is TRBV7-9, with D possibly being TRBD2 (5 bases). Germline assignment: CDR1 SEHNR and CDR2 FQNEAQ (reference sequence). This CDR3 region has 15 residues. Trimming left V 1 base short and J 1 base short, with 7 bases between.